These 4 T cell receptor beta chains were sequenced from one sample in a study of T cells in Graves' hyperthyroidism and ophthalmopathy. Amplification targeted TCR beta CDR3 regions from RNA transcripts. First-round RT-PCR of the TCR CDR3 relied on the HTBI primer set. MiXCR, run by TCRdb on the multiplex PCR reads, gives a single entry per CDR3 protein. Of a few hundred thousand distinct CDR3 sequences listed, less than 20% are singletons. Input material: blood. These receptors were obtained from a woman aged 18-35 years with Graves' hyperthyroidism.

This chain joins TRBV20-1 and TRBJ2-1; weak D call: TRBD2 (6 bases). The CDR3 covers 14 residues. Trimming cost V 6 bases and J 0 bases, with 12 bases left between them. Germline loops: CDR1 DFQATT, CDR2 SNEGSKA (reference sequence). The CDR3 region is CSALGLSSYNEQFF. Written as DNA, the CDR3 is TGCAGTGCGTTGGGACTTAGCTCCTACAATGAGCAGTTCTTC.

V is TRBV5-8 and J is TRBJ2-1; 11 nucleotides match TRBD1. With V trimmed by 2 bases and J by 7 bases, 11 bases remained unmatched. Germline V lookup: CDR1 SGHTS, CDR2 YDEGEE. This CDR3 is built from 17 residues. CDR3 sequence: CASSFGPGQGARNEQFF. The CDR3 coding sequence is TGTGCCAGCAGCTTCGGTCCCGGACAGGGGGCTAGAAATGAGCAGTTCTTC.

This sequence joins TRBV9 and TRBJ2-3; D call uncertain. The CDR3 spans 15 residues. Germline V gene lookup returns CDR1 SGDLS and CDR2 YYNGEE. V lost 4 bases and J 1 base, leaving 13 bases between the germline ends. CDR3 bases: TGTGCCAGCAGCCCTGACCGTGGGGGCACAGATACGCAGTATTTT. As protein: CASSPDRGGTDTQYF.

The J gene is TRBJ2-4, the V gene TRBV18; 7 bases are shared with TRBD1. Germline CDR1 reads KGHSH; CDR2 reads LQKENI. V shed 4 bases, J shed 1 base, and the junction held 7 bases outside the gene matches. The CDR3 extends over 16 amino acids. The CDR3 region has the DNA TGTGCCAGCTCACATTGGGACAGAGGGGCCAAAAACATTCAGTACTTC. It translates to CASSHWDRGAKNIQYF.